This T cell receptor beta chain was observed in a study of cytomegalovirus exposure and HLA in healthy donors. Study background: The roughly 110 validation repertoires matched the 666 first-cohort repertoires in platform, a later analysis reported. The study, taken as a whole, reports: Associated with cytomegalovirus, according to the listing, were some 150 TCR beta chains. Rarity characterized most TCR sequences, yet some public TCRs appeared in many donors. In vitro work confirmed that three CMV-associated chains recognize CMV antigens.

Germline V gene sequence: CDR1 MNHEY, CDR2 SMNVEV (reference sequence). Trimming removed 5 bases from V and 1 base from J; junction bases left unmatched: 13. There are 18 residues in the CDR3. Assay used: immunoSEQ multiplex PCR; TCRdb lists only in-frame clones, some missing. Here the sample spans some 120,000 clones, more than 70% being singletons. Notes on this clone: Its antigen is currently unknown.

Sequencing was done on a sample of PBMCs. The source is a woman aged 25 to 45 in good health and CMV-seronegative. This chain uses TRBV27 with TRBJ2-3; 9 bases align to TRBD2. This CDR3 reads CASSTLAGRLLGTDTQYF. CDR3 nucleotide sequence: TGTGCCAGCAGTACTCTAGCGGGGCGCCTTTTGGGCACAGATACGCAGTATTTT.